This T cell receptor (beta chain) was retrieved from a study of blood T cell repertoires in COVID-19. Study as a whole: Samples of COVID-19 (acute and convalescent) were obtained from the United States, Italy and Spain. In each case, the material was cDNA or gDNA derived from T cells, B-cell-depleted T cells, or PBMCs.

Patients from Seattle were sampled longitudinally, starting during active infection. This clone came up once. In the original processing: Estimation of nucleated cell counts was performed using reference gene primer amplification. Only in-frame clones appear in the TCRdb table, and some are missing; sequencing was by immunoSEQ multiplex PCR. The V and J calls and the clone size are those of that table, but D and trimming were determined from the DNA. The repertoire consists of under 350,000 clones, with just under 90% occurring once and the leading ten covering approximately 2%. The TCR sequence derives from a woman in her twenties or thirties with COVID-19, enrolled during active disease. The sequencing input was peripheral blood.

The CDR3 DNA reads TGTGCCAGCAGCTTACAAACAGGCCTCGGGGAGCAGTACTTC. Translation: CASSLQTGLGEQYF. The rearrangement joins TRBV7-9 to TRBJ2-7; maybe TRBD1 (5 bases). Germline-derived CDR1 and CDR2 are SEHNR and FQNEAQ (reference sequence). The CDR3 length is 14 residues. V dropped 2 bases and J dropped 7 bases, with 15 bases sitting between them.